These 7 T cell receptor beta chains share one sample of origin, sequenced in a study of T-cell reconstitution after alpha-beta-depleted transplantation in children. The library targeted TCRbeta and was prepared with unique molecular identifiers. TCRdb re-analysed the PCR reads in MiXCR, keeping a single row per CDR3 protein. The sample lists over 400,000 distinct CDR3 sequences, around two fifths occurring once. Specimen: PBMCs, collected before TCRalphabeta/CD19-depleted stem cell transplant. All receptors come from a girl aged 2-10 years with aplastic anemia, due to receive a stem cell transplant.

CDR3 in DNA: TGCAGTGCTGCCCGGTCCACTGGCGGTCAGCCCCAGCATTTT. Translated: CSAARSTGGQPQHF. The chain links TRBV20-1 to TRBJ1-5; no definite D call. Germline V gene sequence: CDR1 DFQATT, CDR2 SNEGSKA (reference sequence). Trimming took off 5 bases at V and 6 bases at J, with 17 bases between the two ends. The CDR3 totals 14 residues.

In its sample, this clonotype was seen many times. The chain links TRBV12-3 or TRBV12-4 to TRBJ1-6; 8 bases are a match to TRBD1. The J segment lost 2 bases and the V segment lost 6 bases, leaving 3 bases of the junction unmatched. The CDR3 totals 15 residues. The CDR3 is CASRGDRPYNSPLHF. CDR3 sequence (DNA): TGTGCCAGCAGGGGGGACAGGCCCTATAATTCACCCCTCCACTTT.

This clonotype showed up just a few times. V is TRBV30 and J is TRBJ1-2; TRBD1 might be the D (5 bases). The germline V gene encodes CDR1 GTSNPN and CDR2 SVGIG (reference sequence). V was shortened by 4 bases and J by 1 base, with 16 bases between the two germline ends. This CDR3 is 15 amino acids long. CDR3 coding DNA: TGTGCCTGGAAAGAGGCTTTGGGGGTTAACTATGGCTACACCTTC. Translation gives CAWKEALGVNYGYTF.

This clonotype appeared once. The V call is TRBV20-1, the J call TRBJ2-5; D is possibly TRBD2 (5 bases). V lost 5 bases, J lost 4 bases, and 17 bases lay in between. The germline V gene has CDR1 DFQATT and CDR2 SNEGSKA (reference sequence). There are 14 residues in the CDR3. This CDR3 reads CSADPEQAVETQYF. The CDR3 nucleotides are TGCAGTGCTGACCCCGAGCAAGCGGTAGAGACCCAGTACTTC.

The chain combines TRBV27 with TRBJ2-3; no clear D. The CDR3 extends over 14 amino acids. Germline V gene data show CDR1 as MNHEY and CDR2 as SMNVEV (reference sequence). V gave up 2 bases and J gave up 3 bases, with 9 bases separating them. Here the CDR3 reads CASSLLGQTDTQYF. The CDR3 coding sequence is TGTGCCAGCAGTTTACTCGGGCAGACAGATACGCAGTATTTT.

This clonotype appeared a few times. The chain couples TRBV20-1 to TRBJ2-1, with 10 bases aligning to TRBD2. CDR3 length: 14 amino acids. The germline CDR1 and CDR2 sequences are DFQATT and SNEGSKA (reference sequence). V lost 1 base to trimming and J lost 10 bases; unmatched junction nucleotides: 7. Here the CDR3 reads CSARVVAGGGEQFF. CDR3 DNA: TGCAGTGCTAGAGTGGTAGCGGGAGGTGGCGAGCAGTTCTTC.

The chain uses TRBV5-1 and TRBJ2-6, with 7 bases fitting TRBD1. The CDR3 loop spans 17 amino acids. Germline trimming cut 4 bases from V and 1 base from J; bases unmatched to any gene: 8. Looked up from germline, CDR1 is SGHRS and CDR2 is YFSETQ. The CDR3 sequence is CASSPGQPKSGANVLTF. The DNA for the CDR3 is TGCGCCAGCAGCCCGGGACAGCCTAAGTCTGGGGCCAACGTCCTGACTTTC.